Presented here are 7 T cell receptor beta chains from one specimen sequenced in a study of cytomegalovirus exposure and HLA in healthy donors. This PCR relied on a set of 60 Vbeta primers and 13 Jbeta primers. Assay: immunoSEQ multiplex PCR; the TCRdb copy retains only in-frame clones and omits some. The table shows roughly 110,000 clones, with about 77% occurring only once. The specimen sequenced was PBMCs. The receptors derive from a young woman in good health and CMV-seropositive.

CDR3 in amino acids: CASSTGQGPTRGYTF. The CDR3 region has the DNA TGTGCCAGTAGTACAGGCCAAGGGCCAACTAGGGGCTACACCTTC. This rearrangement joins TRBV19 to TRBJ1-2; D unclear. The V gene lost 4 bases and the J gene lost 8 bases, with 20 bases spanning the gap. This CDR3 has 15 residues. CDR1 is LNHDA and CDR2 is SQIVND in the germline V gene (reference sequence).

The chain combines TRBV7-9 with TRBJ1-1, with D hard to call. The CDR3 loop spans 18 amino acids. Germline CDR1 SEHNR, CDR2 FQNEAQ (reference sequence). V was cut by 1 base and J by 1 base, with 19 bases left in between. This chain's CDR3 is CASSLGPGGLQANTEAFF. The CDR3 nucleotides are TGTGCCAGCAGCTTAGGTCCAGGCGGACTTCAAGCGAACACTGAAGCTTTCTTT. Full variable domain (remainder filled in from reference TRBV7-9 and TRBJ1-1): DTGVSQNPRHKITKRGQNVTFRCDPISEHNRLYWYRQTLGQGPEFLTYFQNEAQLEKSRLLSDRFSAERPKGSFSTLEIQRTEQGDSAMYLCASSLGPGGLQANTEAFFGQGTRLTVV.

The rearrangement links TRBV11-3 to TRBJ1-1, with a tentative D call TRBD1 (6 bases). Trimming stripped 5 bases from V and 10 bases from J, with 17 bases between. The length of the CDR3 is 13 residues. Germline CDR1 SGHNT, CDR2 YENEEA. CDR3 amino acids: CASSVNIQGIAFF. CDR3 DNA sequence: TGTGCCAGCAGCGTGAACATACAGGGAATAGCTTTCTTT.

V and J are TRBV7-9 and TRBJ2-5; D is perhaps TRBD1 (6 bases). Judging by the DNA end, TRBJ2-7 fits better; the J call may be wrong. The CDR3 runs 13 residues. Germline CDR1 and CDR2: SEHNR and FQNEAQ (reference sequence). The CDR3 region has the DNA TGTGCCAGCAGCTCTCCAGGGGCCCTCGAGCAGTACTTC. It specifies CASSSPGALEQYF.

In its sample, this clone was seen a few times. This chain connects TRBV6-1 to TRBJ1-4; TRBD1 matches at 7 bases. CDR1 MNHNS and CDR2 SASEGT come from the germline V gene. J was trimmed by 7 bases and V by 7 bases; bases with no gene match: 9. The CDR3 contains 14 residues. CDR3 sequence (DNA): TGTGCCAGCACCTACAGGGGTTCAATTGAAAAACTGTTTTTT. Its translation is CASTYRGSIEKLFF.

The rearrangement links TRBV29-1 to TRBJ2-3; TRBD2 aligns across 10 bases. The CDR3 runs to 14 residues. The J segment lost 4 bases and the V segment lost 8 bases, leaving 9 bases of the junction unmatched. The V gene's germline CDR1 is SQVTM and CDR2 ANQGSEA. CDR3 protein: CSFTSGNRADTQYF. The CDR3 coding sequence is TGCAGCTTCACTAGCGGGAACAGAGCAGATACGCAGTATTTT.

The gene calls are TRBV5-6 and TRBJ1-2, with no clear D. The CDR3 spans 13 residues. Deletions cut 0 bases from V and 3 bases from J, with 6 bases between. Germline CDR1 is SGHDT and CDR2 is YYEEEE. The CDR3 region is CASSLELYYGYTF. The CDR3 DNA reads as TGTGCCAGCAGCTTGGAACTTTACTATGGCTACACCTTC.